The subject of this entry is one T cell receptor (beta chain). No cognate antigen has been identified for it. Per-nucleotide qualities are absent, and no much larger clonotype sits a single base away. The data belong to a study of blood T cell repertoires in COVID-19 (dated by TCRdb to about 2020). For the wider study: Samples covering the acute and convalescent phases of COVID-19 were provided by collaborators in the United States, Italy and Spain. The dataset comprised deeply sampled blood TCRbeta repertoires from subjects exposed to, actively infected with, or recovered from COVID-19. Sample metadata almost always included a de-identified subject ID, COVID-19 status, age in years and sex. The prospective study material was composed of cDNA or gDNA derived from T cells, B-cell-depleted T cells, or PBMCs. Samples came from the ongoing ImmuneRACE study (first 160 participants) plus 1,254 subjects from 6 global collaborators. The repertoires were released in a freely available public database meant as a resource for research on the immune response to SARS-CoV-2. Where available, HLA class I and class II types were taken from metadata supplied by the sample provider and were not determined by assay-based typing.

The immunoSEQ Assay, a bias-controlled multiplex PCR, was used to amplify TCRbeta CDR3 regions from genomic DNA. The authors' pipeline ran thus. The number of nucleated cells in each sample was estimated by amplification of reference gene primers within the assay. To quantify the absolute abundance of each unique TCRbeta CDR3 rearrangement, sequence reads were collapsed and filtered. For each sample, productive Simpson clonality was calculated as the square root of Simpson's diversity index over productive rearrangements. As stored in TCRdb, this immuneACCESS dataset retains in-frame rearrangements with V and J assigned. A fraction of the clones does not appear; measured against another copy, unresolved V genes explain less than half of the discrepancy, and the remainder lacks a known reason. V, J and clone size were drawn from that table, and D and trimming were deduced from the DNA. This sample has roughly 120,000 clones in its table, and 75% to 90% of those were observed once. The ten most abundant clones make up 25% to 30% of the sample.

From a lookup of the germline V gene, CDR1 and CDR2 are SGHRS and YFSETQ. The CDR3 sequence holds 13 residues, the cysteine and phenylalanine included. Left in the record is the CDR3 DNA by itself, 39 bases read in frame from the first base. V and J are trimmed by 4 bases and 13 bases, and the gene matches miss 10 bases of the junction. Results and caveats for the whole study, not just this receptor: The amount of clinical and demographic metadata varied by source and participant and was provided uncurated.

Whole blood was collected in K2EDTA tubes by collaborating institutions according to the institutions' own protocols. Collaborator samples were shipped for TCRbeta analysis as frozen whole blood, isolated PBMCs, or DNA extracted from either sample type. The clonotype comes from a man between 65 and 85 years old with active or convalescent COVID-19. The sequenced sample consisted of peripheral blood. The rearranged segments are TRBV5-1 and TRBJ1-4; 7 bases in between match TRBD1. The nucleotides read TGCGCCAGCAGCCCGTATGGGACAGCGGCACTGTTTTTT. Translated, it reads CASSPYGTAALFF.